This T cell receptor beta chain is from a study of cytomegalovirus exposure and HLA in healthy donors. Study-level information: A prior study identified 110 million or so unique TCR beta sequences from 150 million to 200 million T cells. Findings and limits, study-wide: Researchers had no immune exposure information except CMV serostatus available. HLA alleles showed associations with 16,951 TCR beta sequences in a later analysis, at a 0.05 false discovery rate.

Turning to this clone: Its antigen is still unknown.

With 60 Vbeta and 13 Jbeta primers, the PCR was carried out. Original methodology: Among the unique TCR beta chains that a later analysis counted, about 81 million in all, roughly 9.9 million were shared. TCRdb's copy holds only in-frame clones and misses some; the assay was immunoSEQ multiplex PCR. D and trimming come from the DNA, and the V and J calls and clone size come from that table. This sample's table reports about 130,000 clones. Germline-derived CDR1 and CDR2 are MNHEY and SVGAGI. The V end was cut by 3 bases, the J end by 6 bases, with 8 bases between. This CDR3 spans 13 amino acids. The origin of this receptor is a man between 18 and 29 years old in good health and CMV-seronegative. Specimen: PBMCs. The chain combines TRBV6-5 with TRBJ2-2; TRBD2 is a possible D gene (6 bases). The CDR3 DNA follows: TGTGCCAGCAGTTATATAGCGGCCGGGGAGCTGTTTTTT. This codes for CASSYIAAGELFF.